A single sample gave rise to the 17 T cell receptor beta chains below, sequenced in a study of beta chain features in type 1 diabetes (dated by TCRdb to 2016 to 2019). Library method: the immunoSEQ multiplex PCR assay. The High Capacity cDNA Reverse Transcription Kit was used to reverse transcribe all of the isolated RNA, meaning that expressed TCRB transcripts were what got sequenced. In TCRdb, the immuneACCESS table is reduced to in-frame sequences with V and J assigned. These tables do not hold every clone; where another copy was compared, an unresolved V gene accounts for under half, and the others remain unexplained. The sample table records about 320,000 clones; 12% to 15% of these occur just once. About 6.7% of the sample belongs to the ten largest clones. Sequenced sample: central memory CD4+ T cells from blood. The receptors stem from a man between 25 and 39 years old in good health.

The genes are TRBV7-2 and TRBJ2-7; D not certain. The germline V gene has CDR1 SGHTA and CDR2 FQGNSA. V dropped 4 bases and J dropped 4 bases, with 14 bases sitting between them. This CDR3 is built from 14 residues. The CDR3 region is CASSSTHPSYEQYV. CDR3 bases: TGTGCCAGCAGCTCAACTCATCCGTCTTACGAGCAGTACGTC.

This clone was observed a few times. The gene calls are TRBV7-9 and TRBJ2-2; D uncertain. V was cut by 2 bases and J by 4 bases, with 8 bases left in between. This CDR3 is built from 14 residues. CDR1 is SEHNR and CDR2 is FQNEAQ in the germline V gene (reference sequence). DNA for the CDR3: TGTGCCAGCAGCTTAAGTAGATCCACCGGGGAGCTGTTTTTT. This codes for CASSLSRSTGELFF.

In this sample, this clone turned up a few times. The rearrangement joins TRBV7-9 to TRBJ1-1; no clear D. Germline V gene lookup returns CDR1 SEHNR and CDR2 FQNEAQ (reference sequence). The V and J ends lost 4 bases and 6 bases respectively, with 12 bases between them. The CDR3 is 13 residues long. DNA of the CDR3: TGTGCCAGCAGCTGGGGTTCGGGCGCTGAAGCTTTCTTT. Protein sequence: CASSWGSGAEAFF.

This clone showed up just a few times. The chain carries TRBV20-1 and TRBJ2-3; D not resolved. The germline V and J ends were trimmed by 7 bases and 4 bases, with 9 bases remaining between them. This CDR3 has 11 amino acids. Per germline, CDR1 DFQATT and CDR2 SNEGSKA (reference sequence). The CDR3 sequence is CSVPVADTQYF. CDR3 bases: TGCAGTGTCCCGGTCGCAGATACGCAGTATTTT.

DNA for the CDR3: TGTGCCTGGAGTCGAGGGGAGGGCCTTGAGCAGTACGTC. As protein: CAWSRGEGLEQYV. V usage is TRBV30 and J usage is TRBJ2-7; 7 bases match TRBD2. The CDR3 length is 13 residues. Germline loops: CDR1 GTSNPN, CDR2 SVGIG (reference sequence). V was clipped by 2 bases and J by 7 bases; unmatched bases: 8.

Written as DNA, the CDR3 is TGTGCCTGGAACGCAGGCGCCAATCAGCCCCAGCATTTT. This translates into CAWNAGANQPQHF. The V gene is TRBV30, the J gene TRBJ1-5; D not certain. This CDR3 region has 13 residues. Per the germline V gene, CDR1 is GTSNPN and CDR2 is SVGIG (reference sequence). V was pared by 4 bases and J by 3 bases, with 10 bases between.

The chain links TRBV5-1 to TRBJ2-1; 11 nucleotides agree with TRBD2. CDR1 is SGHRS and CDR2 is YFSETQ in the germline V gene. The CDR3 covers 16 residues. V lost 0 bases and J lost 5; bases outside the gene matches: 4. The CDR3 DNA sequence: TGCGCCAGCAGCTTGGTAGCGGGGGGGACCCACAATGAGCAGTTCTTC. Amino acids: CASSLVAGGTHNEQFF.

This clone occurred a few times. The rearrangement links TRBV28 to TRBJ2-5, with TRBD1 identical over 9 bases. Germline V CDR1 and CDR2: MDHEN, SYDVKM. This CDR3 is 12 amino acids long. V dropped 10 bases and J dropped 5; count of bases not matched to a gene: 5. CDR3: CATGTGRETQYF. As DNA, the CDR3 is TGTGCCACCGGGACAGGGAGGGAGACCCAGTACTTC.

This clone was detected ten times or more. The chain is built from TRBV7-9 and TRBJ2-7; D remains ambiguous. Trimming left V 2 bases short and J 0 bases short, with 8 bases between. Germline CDR1 and CDR2: SEHNR and FQNEAQ (reference sequence). This CDR3 has 14 residues. The CDR3 protein is CASSLSASSYEQYV. CDR3 nucleotides: TGTGCCAGCAGCTTATCCGCGAGCTCCTACGAGCAGTACGTC.

This clone has just a few counts. This chain links TRBV6-5 with TRBJ1-3; D might be TRBD1 (5 bases). The CDR3 runs 16 residues. Germline loops: CDR1 MNHEY, CDR2 SVGAGI. V was cut by 2 bases and J by 2 bases, with 13 bases left in between. The chain's CDR3 is CASSYDGAGAGNTIYF. CDR3 nucleotide sequence: TGTGCCAGCAGTTACGACGGGGCAGGAGCTGGAAACACCATATATTTT.

J is TRBJ1-1 and V is TRBV7-9, with D uncertain. The CDR3 runs 13 residues. Trimming shortened V by 3 bases and J by 6 bases, and 11 bases separated the two germline ends. Germline loops: CDR1 SEHNR, CDR2 FQNEAQ (reference sequence). The CDR3 here is CASSFGGFAEAFF. CDR3 in DNA: TGTGCCAGCAGCTTTGGAGGGTTCGCTGAAGCTTTCTTT.

This clone appeared a few times. The rearrangement joins TRBV7-8 to TRBJ1-1; 8 nucleotides line up with TRBD1. The V gene end was trimmed by 5 bases and the J gene end by 11 bases; junction bases not matched to a gene: 10. Germline V gives CDR1 SGHVS, CDR2 FQNEAQ. The CDR3 spans 13 residues. For the CDR3, the DNA is TGTGCCAGCAGCAGAACGGTACAGGGGGTGGCTTTCTTT. Translating it yields CASSRTVQGVAFF.

J is TRBJ1-1 and V is TRBV27; D is possibly TRBD1 (5 bases). Germline-derived CDR1 and CDR2 are MNHEY and SMNVEV (reference sequence). Between the trimmed V and J ends, which lost 4 bases and 4 bases, there was a span of 19 bases. The CDR3 is made up of 16 amino acids. CDR3 bases: TGTGCCAGCAGTTCCCGGGGCCAGGTTGGGGCCACTGAAGCTTTCTTT. This gives the protein CASSSRGQVGATEAFF.

This clone has a handful of counts. This rearrangement joins TRBV6-1 to TRBJ1-1, with TRBD1 identical over 9 bases. Germline V gene sequence: CDR1 MNHNS, CDR2 SASEGT. The CDR3 has 14 residues. J lost 0 bases, V lost 6 bases, and 2 bases had no gene match. CDR3 nucleotide sequence: TGTGCCAGCAGGGGACAGGGCATGAACACTGAAGCTTTCTTT. Translation: CASRGQGMNTEAFF.

The chain carries TRBV20-1 and TRBJ2-3; D might be TRBD2 (5 bases). The germline V and J ends were trimmed by 3 bases and 9 bases, with 10 bases remaining between them. Germline loops: CDR1 DFQATT, CDR2 SNEGSKA (reference sequence). CDR3 size: 11 residues. The CDR3 DNA reads as TGCAGTGCTAGCGGGAAAAACACGCAGTATTTT. This gives the protein CSASGKNTQYF.

CDR3 in amino acids: CASSNGRGNTIYF. CDR3 DNA sequence: TGTGCCAGCTCTAATGGGCGCGGAAACACCATATATTTT. V gene TRBV7-2 combines with J gene TRBJ1-3; unclear D gene. V lost 8 bases, J lost 4 bases, and 12 bases lay in between. This CDR3 is built from 13 residues. The germline gives CDR1 SGHTA, CDR2 FQGNSA.

The chain is built from TRBV4-1 and TRBJ2-3, with D unresolved. Germline CDR1 and CDR2: MGHRA and YSYEKL. This CDR3 is built from 12 residues. The ends were cut back, 4 bases at V and 9 bases at J, with 11 bases in the middle. CDR3 amino acids: CASSPVSQTQYF. The CDR3, as DNA: TGCGCCAGCAGCCCCGTAAGTCAGACGCAGTATTTT.